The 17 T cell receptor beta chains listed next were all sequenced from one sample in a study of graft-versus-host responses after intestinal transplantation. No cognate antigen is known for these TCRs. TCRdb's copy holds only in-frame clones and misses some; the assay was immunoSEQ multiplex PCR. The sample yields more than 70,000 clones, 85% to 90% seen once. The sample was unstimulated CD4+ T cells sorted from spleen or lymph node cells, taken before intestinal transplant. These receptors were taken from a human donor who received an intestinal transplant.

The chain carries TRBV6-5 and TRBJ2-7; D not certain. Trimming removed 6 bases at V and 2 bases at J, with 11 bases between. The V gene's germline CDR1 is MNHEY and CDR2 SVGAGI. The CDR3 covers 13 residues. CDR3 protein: CASRAPPAYEQYF. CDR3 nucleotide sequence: TGTGCCAGCAGGGCCCCCCCCGCCTACGAGCAGTACTTC.

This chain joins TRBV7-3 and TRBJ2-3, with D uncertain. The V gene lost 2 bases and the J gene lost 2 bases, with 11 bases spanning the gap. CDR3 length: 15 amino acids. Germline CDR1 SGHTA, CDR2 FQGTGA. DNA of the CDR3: TGTGCCAGCAGCTTAGACACCGGTTACACAGATACGCAGTATTTT. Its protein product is CASSLDTGYTDTQYF. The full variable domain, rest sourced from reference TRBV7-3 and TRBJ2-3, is GAGVSQTPSNKVTEKGKYVELRCDPISGHTALYWYRQSLGQGPEFLIYFQGTGAADDSGLPNDRFFAVRPEGSVSTLKIQRTERGDSAVYLCASSLDTGYTDTQYFGPGTRLTVL.

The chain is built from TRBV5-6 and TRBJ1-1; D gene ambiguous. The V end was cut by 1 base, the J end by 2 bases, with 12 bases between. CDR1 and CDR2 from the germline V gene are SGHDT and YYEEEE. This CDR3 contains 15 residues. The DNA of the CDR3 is TGTGCCAGCAGCTTGTTTCACAGCTCCAACACTGAAGCTTTCTTT. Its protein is CASSLFHSSNTEAFF.

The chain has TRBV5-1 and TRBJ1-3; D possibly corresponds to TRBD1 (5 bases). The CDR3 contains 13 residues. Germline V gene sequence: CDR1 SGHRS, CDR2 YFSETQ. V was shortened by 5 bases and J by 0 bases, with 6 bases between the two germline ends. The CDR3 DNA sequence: TGCGCCAGCAGACAGGCCTCTGGAAACACCATATATTTT. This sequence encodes CASRQASGNTIYF.

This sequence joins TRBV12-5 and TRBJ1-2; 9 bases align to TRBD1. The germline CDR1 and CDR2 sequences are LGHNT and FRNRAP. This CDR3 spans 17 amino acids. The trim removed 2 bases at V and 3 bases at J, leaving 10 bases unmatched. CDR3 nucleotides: TGTGCTAGTGGTTTGTTCGGGACAGGGCTTAGAGACTATGGCTACACCTTC. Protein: CASGLFGTGLRDYGYTF.

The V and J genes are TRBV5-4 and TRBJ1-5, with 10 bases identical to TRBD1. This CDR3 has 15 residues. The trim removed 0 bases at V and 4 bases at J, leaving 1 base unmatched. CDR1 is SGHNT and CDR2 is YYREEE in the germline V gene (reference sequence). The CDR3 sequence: CASSLGTGGNQPQHF. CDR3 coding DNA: TGTGCCAGCAGCTTGGGGACAGGGGGGAATCAGCCCCAGCATTTT.

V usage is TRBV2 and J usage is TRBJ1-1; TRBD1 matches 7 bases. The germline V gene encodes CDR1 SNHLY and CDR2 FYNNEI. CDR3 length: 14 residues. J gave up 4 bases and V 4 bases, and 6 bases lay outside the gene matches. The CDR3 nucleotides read TGTGCCAGCAGTGCGAACCAGGGGGGCACTGAAGCTTTCTTT. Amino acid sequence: CASSANQGGTEAFF. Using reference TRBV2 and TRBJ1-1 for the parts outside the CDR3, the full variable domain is EPEVTQTPSHQVTQMGQEVILRCVPISNHLYFYWYRQILGQKVEFLVSFYNNEISEKSEIFDDQFSVERPDGSNFTLKIRSTKLEDSAMYFCASSANQGGTEAFFGQGTRLTVV.

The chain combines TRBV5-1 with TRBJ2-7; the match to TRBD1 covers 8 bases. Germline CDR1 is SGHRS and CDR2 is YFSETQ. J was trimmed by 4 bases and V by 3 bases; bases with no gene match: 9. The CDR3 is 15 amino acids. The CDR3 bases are TGCGCCAGCAGCTCAACAGGGGGTTCCGGGTACGAGCAGTACTTC. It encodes CASSSTGGSGYEQYF.

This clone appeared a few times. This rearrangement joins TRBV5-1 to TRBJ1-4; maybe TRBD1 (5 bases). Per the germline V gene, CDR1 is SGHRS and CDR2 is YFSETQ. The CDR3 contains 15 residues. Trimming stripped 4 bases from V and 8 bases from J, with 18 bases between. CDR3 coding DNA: TGCGCCAGCAGCCCTCAACCAGGGATGGAGGAAAAACTGTTTTTT. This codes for CASSPQPGMEEKLFF. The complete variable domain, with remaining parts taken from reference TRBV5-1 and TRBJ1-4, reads KAGVTQTPRYLIKTRGQQVTLSCSPISGHRSVSWYQQTPGQGLQFLFEYFSETQRNKGNFPGRFSGRQFSNSRSEMNVSTLELGDSALYLCASSPQPGMEEKLFFGSGTQLSVL.

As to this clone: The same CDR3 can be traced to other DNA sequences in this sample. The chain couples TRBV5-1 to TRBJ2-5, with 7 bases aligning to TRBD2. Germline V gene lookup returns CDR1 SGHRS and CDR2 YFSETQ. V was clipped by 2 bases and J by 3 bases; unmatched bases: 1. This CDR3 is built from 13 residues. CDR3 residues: CASSLSGEETQYF. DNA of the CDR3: TGCGCCAGCAGCTTAAGCGGGGAAGAGACCCAGTACTTC.

The CDR3 here is CASSVGLGQGSTEAFF. In nucleotides, the CDR3 is TGTGCCAGCAGCGTAGGTTTAGGACAGGGAAGCACTGAAGCTTTCTTT. The rearrangement links TRBV9 to TRBJ1-1; 8 positions agree with TRBD1. V shed 0 bases, J shed 4 bases, and the junction held 8 bases outside the gene matches. The CDR3 loop spans 16 amino acids. Germline lookup yields CDR1 SGDLS and CDR2 YYNGEE.

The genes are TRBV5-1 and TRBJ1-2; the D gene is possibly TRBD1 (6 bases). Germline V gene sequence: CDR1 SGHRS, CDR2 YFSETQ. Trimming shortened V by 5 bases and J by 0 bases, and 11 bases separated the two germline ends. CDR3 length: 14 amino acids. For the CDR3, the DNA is TGCGCCAGCAGACTGACAGGAACTAACTATGGCTACACCTTC. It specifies CASRLTGTNYGYTF.

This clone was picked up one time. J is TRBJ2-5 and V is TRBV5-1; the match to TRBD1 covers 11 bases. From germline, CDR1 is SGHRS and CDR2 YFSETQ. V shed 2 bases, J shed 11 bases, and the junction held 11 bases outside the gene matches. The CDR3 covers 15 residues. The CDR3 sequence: CASSFTGQGAGEQYF. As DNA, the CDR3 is TGCGCCAGCAGCTTCACCGGACAGGGGGCTGGGGAGCAGTACTTC.

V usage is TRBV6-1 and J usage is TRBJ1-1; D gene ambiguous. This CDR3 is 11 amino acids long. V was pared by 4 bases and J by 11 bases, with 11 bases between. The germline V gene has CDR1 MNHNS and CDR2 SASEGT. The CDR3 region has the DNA TGTGCCAGCAGTGGATTCCTAGTGGCTTTCTTT. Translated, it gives CASSGFLVAFF.

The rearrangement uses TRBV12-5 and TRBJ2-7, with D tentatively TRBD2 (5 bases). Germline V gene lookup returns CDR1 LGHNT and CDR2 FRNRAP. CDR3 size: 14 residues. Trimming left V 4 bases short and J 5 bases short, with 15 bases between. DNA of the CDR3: TGTGCTAGTGGTTCCTCCCCGGGGTGGGACGAGCAGTACTTC. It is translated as CASGSSPGWDEQYF.

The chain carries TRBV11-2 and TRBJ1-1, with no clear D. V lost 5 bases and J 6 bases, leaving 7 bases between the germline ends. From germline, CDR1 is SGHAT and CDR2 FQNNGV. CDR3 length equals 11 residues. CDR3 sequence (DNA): TGTGCCAGCAGCATGAGCTCTGAAGCTTTCTTT. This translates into CASSMSSEAFF.

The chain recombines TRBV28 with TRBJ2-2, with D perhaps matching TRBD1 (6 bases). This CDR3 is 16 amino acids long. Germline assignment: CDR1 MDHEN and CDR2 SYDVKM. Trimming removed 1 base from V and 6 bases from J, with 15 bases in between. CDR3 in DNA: TGTGCCAGCAGTTTATCATTGGGCAGGGGTGCCGGGGAGCTGTTTTTT. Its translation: CASSLSLGRGAGELFF. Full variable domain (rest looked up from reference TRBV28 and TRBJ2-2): DVKVTQSSRYLVKRTGEKVFLECVQDMDHENMFWYRQDPGLGLRLIYFSYDVKMKEKGDIPEGYSVSREKKERFSLILESASTNQTSMYLCASSLSLGRGAGELFFGEGSRLTVL.